The 3 T cell receptor beta chains listed next were all sequenced from one sample in a study of T cells expressing NK-cell markers. One entry per CDR3 protein, without DNA, is what TCRdb gives after re-calling the 5' RACE reads. The table counts under 500,000 distinct CDR3 sequences; approximately 6.8% lies in the top ten. The source material was blood T cells: a sorted CD56 or NKG2C T cell subset, CD4+ or CD8+ T cells, or bulk PBMC T cells (not recorded which). The origin of the receptors is a woman between 18 and 70 years old in good health.

This rearrangement joins TRBV7-2 to TRBJ1-1; TCRdb's D call of TRBD1 is untestable without DNA. Per the germline V gene, CDR1 is SGHTA and CDR2 is FQGNSA. The CDR3 is 17 residues long. The CDR3 protein is CASSPYYRTDMNTEAFF.

The gene calls are TRBV19 and TRBJ2-1. Germline CDR1 LNHDA, CDR2 SQIVND (reference sequence). This CDR3 region has 17 residues. The CDR3 reads CASSPRVIISSYNEQFF.

V usage is TRBV20-1 and J usage is TRBJ2-3; as DNA is missing, the TRBD2 call by TCRdb cannot be tested. The CDR3 consists of 13 residues. The germline V gene encodes CDR1 DFQATT and CDR2 SNEGSKA (reference sequence). CDR3 residues: CSATQRNTDTQYF.